The 14 T cell receptor beta chains below come from one sample, sequenced in a study of shared clonotypes between healthy human individuals. Naive CD8 cells lacked CD45RO, underwent positive selection for CCR7 and left out terminally differentiated effector memory CD45RA+ cells. Clones were read by immunoSEQ multiplex PCR, and TCRdb kept only the in-frame ones, dropping some. The table records more than 550,000 clones, roughly 94% of them present only once. Sequenced material: naive CD8+ T cells sorted from blood. The receptor set was obtained from a man aged 30-40 years in good health.

This chain uses TRBV27 with TRBJ1-1; TRBD1 is a possible D gene (5 bases). CDR3 length: 14 residues. In germline, CDR1 is MNHEY, CDR2 SMNVEV (reference sequence). The ends were cut back, 6 bases at V and 7 bases at J, with 18 bases in the middle. In nucleotides, the CDR3 is TGTGCCAGCAGACCAGGGATTTTGGCTGGTGAAGCTTTCTTT. It encodes CASRPGILAGEAFF.

This clone occurred once. The chain uses TRBV5-4 and TRBJ1-1, with D possibly matching TRBD1 (5 bases). Per the germline V gene, CDR1 is SGHNT and CDR2 is YYREEE (reference sequence). V lost 4 bases and J lost 1, with 14 bases in between. This CDR3 comprises 15 residues. The CDR3 DNA follows: TGTGCCAGCAGCCTCCCAGGCAGGGAGAACACTGAAGCTTTCTTT. It translates to CASSLPGRENTEAFF.

This clone occurred many times. The chain employs TRBV5-1 and TRBJ2-2; 8 nucleotides line up with TRBD2. Germline V gene sequence: CDR1 SGHRS, CDR2 YFSETQ. V trimming: 2 bases; J trimming: 0 bases; junction bases outside the gene matches: 3. This CDR3 has 16 residues. The CDR3 DNA sequence: TGCGCCAGCAGCTTCGGGAGGGCATCGAACACCGGGGAGCTGTTTTTT. This encodes CASSFGRASNTGELFF.

The genes are TRBV30 and TRBJ1-5; D not certain. Looked up from germline, CDR1 is GTSNPN and CDR2 is SVGIG (reference sequence). V was trimmed by 1 base and J by 4 bases, leaving 5 bases between them. The CDR3 covers 12 residues. DNA of the CDR3: TGTGCCTGGAGTGCGGGGAATCAGCCCCAGCATTTT. It is translated as CAWSAGNQPQHF. The whole variable domain, filled in from reference TRBV30 and TRBJ1-5, reads SQTIHQWPATLVQPVGSPLSLECTVEGTSNPNLYWYRQAAGRGLQLLFYSVGIGQISSEVPQNLSASRPQDRQFILSSKKLLLSDSGFYLCAWSAGNQPQHFGDGTRLSIL.

The V gene is TRBV29-1, the J gene TRBJ2-7; 8 bases map to TRBD2. CDR1 and CDR2 from the germline V gene are SQVTM and ANQGSEA. V was pared by 2 bases and J by 6 bases, with 9 bases of the junction left unmatched. The CDR3 is 14 amino acids. The CDR3 region has the DNA TGCAGCGTTGAAATTATTAGCGGGATGGCCGAGCAGTACTTC. Residues: CSVEIISGMAEQYF.

The chain uses TRBV27 and TRBJ2-5; D is undetermined. CDR1 is MNHEY, CDR2 SMNVEV, per germline (reference sequence). V gave up 0 bases and J gave up 7 bases, with 6 bases separating them. The CDR3 length is 12 residues. The CDR3 sequence is CASSLSGRTQYF. The CDR3 DNA reads TGTGCCAGCAGTTTATCTGGCAGGACCCAGTACTTC.

The V and J genes are TRBV7-9 and TRBJ2-7, with D perhaps TRBD2 (5 bases). V lost 5 bases to trimming and J lost 7 bases, with 12 bases between them. CDR3 length equals 12 residues. The germline CDR1 and CDR2 sequences are SEHNR and FQNEAQ (reference sequence). Here the CDR3 DNA reads TGTGCCAGCAGCGATAGCGTTGGGGAGCAGTACTTC. Its translation is CASSDSVGEQYF.

DNA for the CDR3: TGTGCCAGCAGTTTTATCCTCAGCGGGAGGCCCTACGAGCAGTACTTC. Its translation: CASSFILSGRPYEQYF. This chain connects TRBV28 to TRBJ2-7, with 9 bases aligning to TRBD2. V lost 3 bases and J lost 2; bases outside the gene matches: 8. This CDR3 contains 16 residues. Germline CDR1 MDHEN, CDR2 SYDVKM.

V gene TRBV12-5 combines with J gene TRBJ2-1, with D uncertain. V was shortened by 6 bases and J by 6 bases, with 6 bases between the two germline ends. Germline V gene sequence: CDR1 LGHNT, CDR2 FRNRAP. The CDR3 has 11 amino acids. CDR3 coding DNA: TGTGCTAGTGGCCCTGTCAATGAGCAGTTCTTC. Translation: CASGPVNEQFF. The full variable domain, in which reference TRBV12-5 and TRBJ2-1 provide the parts outside the CDR3, is DARVTQTPRHKVTEMGQEVTMRCQPILGHNTVFWYRQTMMQGLELLAYFRNRAPLDDSGMPKDRFSAEMPDATLATLKIQPSEPRDSAVYFCASGPVNEQFFGPGTRLTVL.

This sequence joins TRBV13 and TRBJ2-7; 7 nucleotides align to TRBD1. This CDR3 region has 13 residues. The germline V gene encodes CDR1 PRHDT and CDR2 FYEKMQ (reference sequence). J was trimmed by 5 bases and V by 4 bases; bases with no gene match: 5. This CDR3 is CASSYGTDDEQYF. In DNA, the CDR3 is TGTGCCAGCAGCTACGGGACAGACGACGAGCAGTACTTC.

The chain carries TRBV19 and TRBJ2-1; the D gene is possibly TRBD2 (5 bases). V dropped 4 bases and J dropped 7 bases, with 20 bases sitting between them. The CDR3 is 16 amino acids. In germline, CDR1 is LNHDA, CDR2 SQIVND (reference sequence). The CDR3 spells CASSTPGKEVFNEQFF. DNA for the CDR3: TGTGCCAGTAGTACCCCGGGGAAGGAGGTTTTTAATGAGCAGTTCTTC.

The chain uses TRBV27 and TRBJ2-3, with D possibly matching TRBD1 (8 bases). Trimming took off 5 bases at V and 3 bases at J, with 18 bases between the two ends. The CDR3 is 16 residues long. Germline assignment: CDR1 MNHEY and CDR2 SMNVEV (reference sequence). CDR3 loop: CASSVGDRGLTDTQYF. The CDR3 DNA follows: TGTGCCAGCAGTGTAGGCGACAGGGGACTAACAGATACGCAGTATTTT.

The gene calls are TRBV7-3 and TRBJ1-2; perhaps TRBD1 as D (6 bases). Trimming took 5 bases from V and 8 from J, leaving 21 bases between them. The CDR3 length is 15 residues. CDR1 and CDR2 (germline): SGHTA, FQGTGA. CDR3 amino acids: CASSPGTPKFAGYTF. CDR3 in DNA: TGTGCCAGCAGCCCCGGGACACCGAAATTTGCAGGCTACACCTTC.

The chain recombines TRBV19 with TRBJ2-3; TRBD2 agrees at 11 bases. The ends lost 1 base at V and 6 bases at J; junction bases unmatched: 6. The CDR3 has 16 amino acids. Looked up from germline, CDR1 is LNHDA and CDR2 is SQIVND (reference sequence). CDR3 DNA sequence: TGTGCCAGTAGTATAGTTAGCGGGAGGGCCATGGATACGCAGTATTTT. The encoded protein is CASSIVSGRAMDTQYF.